This T cell receptor (beta chain) was documented in a study of cytomegalovirus exposure and HLA in healthy donors. PCR involved 60 Vbeta and 13 Jbeta primers. Assay used: immunoSEQ multiplex PCR; TCRdb lists only in-frame clones, some missing. The sample carries roughly 160,000 clones, roughly three quarters recorded once. Germline V CDR1 and CDR2: LNHDA, SQIVND (reference sequence). Between the trimmed V and J ends, which lost 5 bases and 3 bases, there was a span of 14 bases. The CDR3 covers 14 residues. The sequence was collected from a man aged 55 to 70 in good health and CMV-seronegative. The sample comprised PBMCs. The rearrangement uses TRBV19 and TRBJ2-7, with a tentative D call TRBD1 (8 bases). CDR3 coding DNA: TGTGCCAGTAGTGCACAGGGGGGGAACTACGAGCAGTACTTC. Its protein product is CASSAQGGNYEQYF.